A selection of T cell receptor beta chains follows, all from one sample in a study of monozygotic twins with inflammatory bowel disease. Each CDR3 protein gets one entry in TCRdb, which reprocessed the 5' RACE reads and gives no DNA. Here the sample table reports some 400,000 distinct CDR3 sequences. Sequencing was done on a sample of blood. The receptors here all came from a human donor with ulcerative colitis or Crohn's disease, or a healthy co-twin of an affected twin (not recorded which). CDR3s include the opening cysteine and the closing phenylalanine or tryptophan. The order of the fields is CDR3 protein, CDR3 length, V gene, J gene.

CASSLRAGQKTEAFF	15	TRBV5-4	TRBJ1-1
CASSSQRPETQYF	13	TRBV12-3/TRBV12-4	TRBJ2-5
CSSARGVREKLFF	13	TRBV20-1	TRBJ1-4
CASSYSPLNTEAFF	14	TRBV18	TRBJ1-1
CASSSTPGQPQHF	13	TRBV19	TRBJ1-5
CASSVDRVLTAEAFF	15	TRBV3-1	TRBJ1-1
CSARDSGGADEAFF	14	TRBV20-1	TRBJ1-1
CASSPQERWGKNIQYF	16	TRBV7-9	TRBJ2-4
CASSKGDTGELFF	13	TRBV12-3/TRBV12-4	TRBJ2-2
CASSSPPSLVSGNEQFF	17	TRBV7-9	TRBJ2-1
CASSYSGGGPEQYF	14	TRBV6-5	TRBJ2-7
CASSLGTGGDSGYTF	15	TRBV7-2	TRBJ1-2
CSVVTVNMNTEAFF	14	TRBV29-1	TRBJ1-1
CSASPMGLVQYEQYF	15	TRBV20-1	TRBJ2-7
CASSSDRDQYF	11	TRBV7-2	TRBJ2-5
CASSATGVAYEQYF	14	TRBV4-3	TRBJ2-7
CASSLSQNTEAFF	13	TRBV7-2	TRBJ1-1
CASSLSGTAGELFF	14	TRBV5-5	TRBJ2-2
CASSLPNGELFF	12	TRBV5-4	TRBJ2-2
CASKRRIAGNTDTQYF	16	TRBV21-1	TRBJ2-3
CASSRLAGANNEQFF	15	TRBV12-3/TRBV12-4	TRBJ2-1
CASSPQVAGALSATNEKLFF	20	TRBV18	TRBJ1-4
CASSLILTGANVLTF	15	TRBV12-3/TRBV12-4	TRBJ2-6
CASSEVWGLGNQPQHF	16	TRBV6-1	TRBJ1-5
CATSRDGTGGLGGELFF	17	TRBV15	TRBJ2-2
CASSHETVYEQYF	13	TRBV3-1	TRBJ2-7
CSARDLEGYEQYF	13	TRBV20-1	TRBJ2-7
CASSLAPKNTEAFF	14	TRBV12-3/TRBV12-4	TRBJ1-1
CSARALGQGNTEAFF	15	TRBV20-1	TRBJ1-1
CASSYSRWGYGYTF	14	TRBV6-5	TRBJ1-2
CASSQETGRSEQYF	14	TRBV4-1	TRBJ2-7
CASSPGLGEAFF	12	TRBV5-1	TRBJ1-1
CASRLTDWVDEQFF	14	TRBV6-6	TRBJ2-1
CASSLRAGSYNEQFF	15	TRBV7-9	TRBJ2-1
CASSQGGSLFSYEQYF	16	TRBV4-2	TRBJ2-7
CASSQYGGPSGIYNEQFF	18	TRBV4-2	TRBJ2-1
CASSTSAGDGGETQYF	16	TRBV5-1	TRBJ2-5
CASSPTGGNYNEQFF	15	TRBV2	TRBJ2-1
CAIRGASGNEQFF	13	TRBV2	TRBJ2-1
CASSEAVLSSYEQNF	15	TRBV2	TRBJ2-7
CASSSDSAAYEQYF	14	TRBV11-1	TRBJ2-7
CASSEGRIGNYGYTF	15	TRBV6-1	TRBJ1-2
CAISEPDRGGSSYNEQFF	18	TRBV10-3	TRBJ2-1
CASSPGQNNEQFF	13	TRBV4-2	TRBJ2-1
CASSHLIEETQYF	13	TRBV5-1	TRBJ2-5
CASSPGTSRYEQYF	14	TRBV18	TRBJ2-7
CASSVTTANTEAFF	14	TRBV9	TRBJ1-1
CASSDLEGYTF	11	TRBV7-2	TRBJ1-2
CASSALGQLGETQYF	15	TRBV7-2	TRBJ2-5
CASSPSAGVLNEQFF	15	TRBV4-3	TRBJ2-1
CATSEQGENEQFF	13	TRBV24-1	TRBJ2-1
CASTRTGGPDTQYF	14	TRBV7-2	TRBJ2-3
CASSLKAGNDPEAFF	15	TRBV12-3/TRBV12-4	TRBJ1-1
CASSSATTGGVGKLFF	16	TRBV6-1	TRBJ1-4
CASSLIGDRARNEQFF	16	TRBV7-6	TRBJ2-1
CAISESSYEQFF	12	TRBV10-3	TRBJ2-1
CASRGAGSNQPQHF	14	TRBV12-3/TRBV12-4	TRBJ1-5